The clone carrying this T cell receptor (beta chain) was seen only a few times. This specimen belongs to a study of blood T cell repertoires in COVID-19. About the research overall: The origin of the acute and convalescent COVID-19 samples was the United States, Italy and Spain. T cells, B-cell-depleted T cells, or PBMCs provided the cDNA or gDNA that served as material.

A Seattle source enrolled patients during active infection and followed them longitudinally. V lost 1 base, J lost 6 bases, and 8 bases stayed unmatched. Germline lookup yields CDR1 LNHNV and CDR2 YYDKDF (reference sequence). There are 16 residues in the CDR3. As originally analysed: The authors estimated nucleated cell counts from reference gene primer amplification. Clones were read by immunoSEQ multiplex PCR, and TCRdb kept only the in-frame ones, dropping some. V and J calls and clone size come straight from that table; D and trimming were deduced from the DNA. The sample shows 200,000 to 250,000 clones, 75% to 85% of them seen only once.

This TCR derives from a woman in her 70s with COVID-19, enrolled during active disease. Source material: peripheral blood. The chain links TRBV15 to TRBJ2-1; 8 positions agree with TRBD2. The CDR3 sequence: CATSRGGSGEGNEQFF. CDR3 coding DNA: TGTGCCACCAGCAGAGGGGGTAGCGGGGAGGGCAATGAGCAGTTCTTC.